This T cell receptor (beta chain) was identified during a study of blood T cell repertoires in COVID-19. About the research overall: COVID-19 samples collected from the United States, Italy and Spain covered acute and convalescent phases. Sample material is recorded as cDNA or gDNA derived from T cells, B-cell-depleted T cells, or PBMCs.

The CDR3 length is 15 residues. Trimming shortened V by 0 bases and J by 5 bases, and 10 bases separated the two germline ends. Germline assignment: CDR1 LNHNV and CDR2 YYDKDF (reference sequence). Per the original data handling: Quantification of nucleated cells was approximated via reference gene primer amplification. Generated by immunoSEQ multiplex PCR, the TCRdb table keeps only in-frame clones and is missing some. Clonal size and the V and J genes are those of that table, whereas D and trimming came from the DNA. The repertoire holds about 64,000 clones, with more than 65% as singletons. The rearrangement joins TRBV15 to TRBJ1-4, with D unclear. The receptor comes from an older woman with acute or convalescent COVID-19. The sample was peripheral blood. CDR3 protein: CATSRDPVSNEKLFF. DNA for the CDR3: TGTGCCACCAGCAGAGATCCCGTTTCCAATGAAAAACTGTTTTTT.